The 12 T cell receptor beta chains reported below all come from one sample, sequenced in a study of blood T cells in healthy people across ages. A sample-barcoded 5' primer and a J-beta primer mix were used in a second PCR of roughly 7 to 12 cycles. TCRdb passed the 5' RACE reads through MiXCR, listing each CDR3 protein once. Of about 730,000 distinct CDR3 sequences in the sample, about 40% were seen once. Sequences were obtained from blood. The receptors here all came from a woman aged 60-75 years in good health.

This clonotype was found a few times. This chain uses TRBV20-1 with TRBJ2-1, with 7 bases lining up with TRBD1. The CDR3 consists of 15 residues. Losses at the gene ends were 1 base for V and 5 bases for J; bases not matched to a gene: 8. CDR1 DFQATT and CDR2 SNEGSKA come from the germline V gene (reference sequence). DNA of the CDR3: TGCAGTGCTAGAGGCCCAAGGGGGCCGCACAATGAGCAGTTCTTC. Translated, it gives CSARGPRGPHNEQFF.

Written as DNA, the CDR3 is TGCAGTGCTAGAGGGGGGACTAGCGGGAGAGGGACCTACGAGCAGTACTTC. Translated, it gives CSARGGTSGRGTYEQYF. This sequence joins TRBV20-1 and TRBJ2-7; 14 bases match TRBD2. CDR3 length: 17 amino acids. V was pared by 1 base and J by 2 bases, with 7 bases of the junction left unmatched. CDR1 and CDR2 (germline): DFQATT, SNEGSKA (reference sequence).

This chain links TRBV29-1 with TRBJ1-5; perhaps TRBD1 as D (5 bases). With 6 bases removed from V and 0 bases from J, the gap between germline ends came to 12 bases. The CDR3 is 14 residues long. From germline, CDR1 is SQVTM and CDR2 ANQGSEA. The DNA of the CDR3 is TGCAGCGTAGTCCTGGGGGGTAGCAATCAGCCCCAGCATTTT. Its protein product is CSVVLGGSNQPQHF.

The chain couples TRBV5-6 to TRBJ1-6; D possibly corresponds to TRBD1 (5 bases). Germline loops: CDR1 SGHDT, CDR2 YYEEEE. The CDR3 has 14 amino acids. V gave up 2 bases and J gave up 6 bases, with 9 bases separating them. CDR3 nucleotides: TGTGCCAGCAGCTTCGGCAGGGCTAATTCACCCCTCCACTTT. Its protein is CASSFGRANSPLHF.

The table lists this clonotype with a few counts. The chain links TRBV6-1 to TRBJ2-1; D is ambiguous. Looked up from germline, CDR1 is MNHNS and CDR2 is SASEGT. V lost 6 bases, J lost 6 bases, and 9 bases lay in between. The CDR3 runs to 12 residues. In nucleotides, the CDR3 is TGTGCCAGCAGCGACACCTCCAATGAGCAGTTCTTC. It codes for CASSDTSNEQFF.

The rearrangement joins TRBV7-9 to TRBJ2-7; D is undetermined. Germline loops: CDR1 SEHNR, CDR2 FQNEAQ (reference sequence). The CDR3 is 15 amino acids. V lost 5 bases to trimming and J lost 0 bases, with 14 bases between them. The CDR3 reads CASSVRGANSYEQYF. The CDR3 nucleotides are TGTGCCAGCAGCGTAAGAGGAGCGAACTCCTACGAGCAGTACTTC.

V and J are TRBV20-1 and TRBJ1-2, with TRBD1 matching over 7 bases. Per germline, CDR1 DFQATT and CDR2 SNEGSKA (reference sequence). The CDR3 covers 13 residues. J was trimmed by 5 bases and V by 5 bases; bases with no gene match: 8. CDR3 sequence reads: CSARGGSGYGYTF. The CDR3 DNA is TGCAGTGCTCGAGGGGGCTCGGGTTATGGCTACACCTTC.

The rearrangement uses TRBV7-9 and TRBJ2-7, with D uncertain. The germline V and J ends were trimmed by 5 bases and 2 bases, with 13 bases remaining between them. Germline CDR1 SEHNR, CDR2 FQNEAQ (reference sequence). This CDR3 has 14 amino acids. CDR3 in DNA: TGTGCCAGCAGCGTAGATAGGACCGCCTACGAGCAGTACTTC. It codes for CASSVDRTAYEQYF.

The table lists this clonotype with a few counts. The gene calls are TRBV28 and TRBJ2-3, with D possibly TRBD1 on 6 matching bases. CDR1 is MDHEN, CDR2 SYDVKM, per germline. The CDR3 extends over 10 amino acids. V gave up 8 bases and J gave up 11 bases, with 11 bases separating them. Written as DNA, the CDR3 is TGTGCCAGCGCCTCCAGGGGGCAGTATTTT. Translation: CASASRGQYF. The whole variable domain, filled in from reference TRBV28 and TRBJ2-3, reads DVKVTQSSRYLVKRTGEKVFLECVQDMDHENMFWYRQDPGLGLRLIYFSYDVKMKEKGDIPEGYSVSREKKERFSLILESASTNQTSMYLCASASRGQYFGPGTRLTVL.

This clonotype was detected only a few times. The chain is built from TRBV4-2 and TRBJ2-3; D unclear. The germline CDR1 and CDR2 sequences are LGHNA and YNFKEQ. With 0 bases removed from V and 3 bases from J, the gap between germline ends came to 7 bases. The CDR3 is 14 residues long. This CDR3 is CASSQDGQTDTQYF. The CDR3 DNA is TGTGCCAGCAGCCAAGACGGCCAAACAGATACGCAGTATTTT.

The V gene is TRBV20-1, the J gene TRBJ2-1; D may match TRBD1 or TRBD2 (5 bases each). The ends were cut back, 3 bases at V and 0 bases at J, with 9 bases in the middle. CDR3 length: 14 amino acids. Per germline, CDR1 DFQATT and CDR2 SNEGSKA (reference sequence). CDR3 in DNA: TGCAGTGCTAGGCCAGGGAGCTCCTACAATGAGCAGTTCTTC. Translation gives CSARPGSSYNEQFF.

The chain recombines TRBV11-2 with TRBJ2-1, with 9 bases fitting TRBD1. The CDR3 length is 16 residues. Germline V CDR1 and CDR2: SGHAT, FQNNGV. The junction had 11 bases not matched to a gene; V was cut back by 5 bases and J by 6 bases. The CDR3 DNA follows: TGTGCCAGCAGCCTGACCAGGGACAGGGTAATCAATGAGCAGTTCTTC. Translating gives CASSLTRDRVINEQFF.